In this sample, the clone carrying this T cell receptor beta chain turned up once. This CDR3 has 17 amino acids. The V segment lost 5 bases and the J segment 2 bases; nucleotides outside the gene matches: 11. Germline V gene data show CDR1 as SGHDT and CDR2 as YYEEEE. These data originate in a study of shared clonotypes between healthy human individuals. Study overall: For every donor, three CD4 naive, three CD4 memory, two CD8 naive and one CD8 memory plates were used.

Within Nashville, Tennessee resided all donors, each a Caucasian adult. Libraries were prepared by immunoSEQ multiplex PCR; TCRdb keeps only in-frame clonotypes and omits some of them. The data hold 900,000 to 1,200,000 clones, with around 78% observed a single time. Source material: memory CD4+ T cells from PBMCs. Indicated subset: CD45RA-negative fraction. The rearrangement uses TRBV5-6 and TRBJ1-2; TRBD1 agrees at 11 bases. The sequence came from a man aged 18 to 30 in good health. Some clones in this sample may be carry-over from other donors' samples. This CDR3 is CASSYTRTGGFNYGYTF. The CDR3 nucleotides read TGTGCCAGCAGTTATACCCGGACAGGGGGCTTCAACTATGGCTACACCTTC.